The following is a T cell receptor beta chain sequence with its context. Its cognate antigen is unknown. Sequenced by immunoSEQ multiplex PCR; TCRdb stores in-frame clones only, minus some. The table shows under 100,000 clones, with roughly nine tenths occurring only once. These data come from a study of T cell responses to AZD1222 COVID-19 vaccine. Study observations and caveats: Sampling that yielded the repertoires occurred only after the peak T cell response. The number of AZD1222 recipients seropositive at baseline was only five to seven. Clonal diversity may have been underestimated in mostly white British donors. Recipients of two AZD1222 doses showed rising Spike-specific TCR breadth and depth.

Trimming removed 4 bases from V and 4 bases from J, with 16 bases in between. Germline loops: CDR1 SEHNR, CDR2 FQNEAQ (reference sequence). There are 15 residues in the CDR3. Sequencing used peripheral blood, obtained on day 0 of MenACWY control vaccination. The receptor was derived from an adult in good health. The chain recombines TRBV7-9 with TRBJ1-2; D not certain. The CDR3 protein is CASSYGTVPGYGYTF. The DNA for the CDR3 is TGTGCCAGCAGCTACGGTACAGTACCCGGCTATGGCTACACCTTC.